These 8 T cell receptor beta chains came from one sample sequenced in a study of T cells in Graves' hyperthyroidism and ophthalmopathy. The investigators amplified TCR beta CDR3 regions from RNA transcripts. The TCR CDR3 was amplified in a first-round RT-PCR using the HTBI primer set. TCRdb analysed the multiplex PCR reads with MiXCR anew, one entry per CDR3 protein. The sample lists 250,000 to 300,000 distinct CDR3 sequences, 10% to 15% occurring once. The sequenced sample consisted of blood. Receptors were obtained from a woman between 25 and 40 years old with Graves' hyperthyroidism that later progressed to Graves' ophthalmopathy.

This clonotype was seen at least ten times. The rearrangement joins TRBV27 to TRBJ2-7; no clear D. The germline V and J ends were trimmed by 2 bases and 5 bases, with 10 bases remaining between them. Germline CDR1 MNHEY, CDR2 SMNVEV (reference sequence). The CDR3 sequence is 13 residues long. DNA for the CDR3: TGTGCCAGCAGTTTAAGCAATTGGGACGAGCAGTACTTC. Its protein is CASSLSNWDEQYF.

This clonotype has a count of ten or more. Here the CDR3 DNA reads TGTGCCAGCAGCTTAGGCAGCTTCGGGGAGCAGTTCTTC. Residues: CASSLGSFGEQFF. The rearrangement uses TRBV7-3 and TRBJ2-1; D is unresolved. This CDR3 comprises 13 residues. The ends were cut back, 2 bases at V and 10 bases at J, with 12 bases in the middle. Germline V lookup: CDR1 SGHTA, CDR2 FQGTGA.

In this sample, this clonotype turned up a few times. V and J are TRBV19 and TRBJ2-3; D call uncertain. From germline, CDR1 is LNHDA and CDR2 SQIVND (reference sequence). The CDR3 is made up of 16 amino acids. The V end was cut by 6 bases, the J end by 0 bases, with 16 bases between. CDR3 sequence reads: CASRTVAASSTDTQYF. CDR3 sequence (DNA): TGTGCCAGTAGGACGGTGGCCGCTTCTAGCACAGATACGCAGTATTTT.

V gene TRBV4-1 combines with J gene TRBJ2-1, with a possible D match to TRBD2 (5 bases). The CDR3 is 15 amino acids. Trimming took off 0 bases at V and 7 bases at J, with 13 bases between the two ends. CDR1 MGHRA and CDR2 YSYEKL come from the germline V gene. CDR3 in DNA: TGCGCCAGCAGCCAAGATCCTAACACGGGGAATGAGCAGTTCTTC. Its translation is CASSQDPNTGNEQFF.

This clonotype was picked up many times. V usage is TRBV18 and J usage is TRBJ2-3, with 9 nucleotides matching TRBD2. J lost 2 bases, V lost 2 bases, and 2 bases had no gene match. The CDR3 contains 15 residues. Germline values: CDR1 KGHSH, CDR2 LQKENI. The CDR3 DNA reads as TGTGCCAGCTCACCAAGACTAGCGGTCACAGATACGCAGTATTTT. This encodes CASSPRLAVTDTQYF.

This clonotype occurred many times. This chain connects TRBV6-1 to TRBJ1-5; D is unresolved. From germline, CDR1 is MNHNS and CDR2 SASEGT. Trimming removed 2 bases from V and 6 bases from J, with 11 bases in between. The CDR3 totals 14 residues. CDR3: CASSERSSSQPQHF. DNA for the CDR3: TGTGCCAGCAGTGAAAGGTCGTCGAGTCAGCCCCAGCATTTT.

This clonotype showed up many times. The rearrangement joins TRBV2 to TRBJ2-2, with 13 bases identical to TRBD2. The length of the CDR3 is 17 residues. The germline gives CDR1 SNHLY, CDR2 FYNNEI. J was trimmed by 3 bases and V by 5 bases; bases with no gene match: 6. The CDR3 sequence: CASSQGLAGVYTGELFF. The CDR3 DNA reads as TGTGCCAGCAGTCAAGGACTAGCGGGAGTGTACACCGGGGAGCTGTTTTTT.

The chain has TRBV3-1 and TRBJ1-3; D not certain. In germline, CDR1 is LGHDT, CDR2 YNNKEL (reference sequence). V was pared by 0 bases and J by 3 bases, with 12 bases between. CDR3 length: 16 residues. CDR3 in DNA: TGTGCCAGCAGCCAAGAGTTCGGCACAAGTGGAAACACCATATATTTT. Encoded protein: CASSQEFGTSGNTIYF. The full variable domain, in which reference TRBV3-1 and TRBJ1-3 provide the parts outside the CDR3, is DTAVSQTPKYLVTQMGNDKSIKCEQNLGHDTMYWYKQDSKKFLKIMFSYNNKELIINETVPNRFSPKSPDKAHLNLHINSLELGDSAVYFCASSQEFGTSGNTIYFGEGSWLTVV.